This entry lists 10 T cell receptor beta chains sequenced from one sample in a study of early stage breast cancer tumors. Clones were sequenced by immunoSEQ multiplex PCR, and TCRdb holds only the in-frame ones, with some missing. Found here are around 31,000 clones, almost 75% of them singletons; the top ten hold 10%. Sequencing was done on a sample of breast tumor tissue. These receptors originate from a person between 30 and 45 years old with breast cancer.

CDR3 protein: CASSSRTGTGSWETQYF. The CDR3 DNA reads as TGTGCCAGCAGCTCCCGGACAGGGACGGGTTCTTGGGAGACCCAGTACTTC. This sequence joins TRBV5-6 and TRBJ2-5; 8 nucleotides line up with TRBD1. The CDR3 spans 17 residues. CDR1 is SGHDT, CDR2 YYEEEE, per germline. Trimming removed 3 bases from V and 5 bases from J; junction bases left unmatched: 15.

This clone was detected only a few times. CDR3 in amino acids: CAIMGLADEQFF. CDR3 DNA: TGTGCCATCATGGGACTAGCGGATGAGCAGTTCTTC. V and J are TRBV10-3 and TRBJ2-1, with 11 bases identical to TRBD2. J lost 8 bases, V lost 7 bases, and 1 base had no gene match. This CDR3 comprises 12 residues. CDR1 is ENHRY, CDR2 SYGVKD, per germline.

The chain employs TRBV18 and TRBJ2-5; 14 bases fit TRBD2. V shed 3 bases, J shed 4 bases, and the junction held 4 bases outside the gene matches. Germline assignment: CDR1 KGHSH and CDR2 LQKENI. The CDR3 spans 16 residues. As DNA, the CDR3 is TGTGCCAGCTCACCGCCGACTAGCGGGAGGGGAGAGACCCAGTACTTC. Translation gives CASSPPTSGRGETQYF.

V is TRBV5-6 and J is TRBJ2-1, with D possibly TRBD2 on 5 matching bases. This CDR3 spans 12 amino acids. Germline assignment: CDR1 SGHDT and CDR2 YYEEEE. Trimming took off 4 bases at V and 7 bases at J, with 9 bases between the two ends. The CDR3 loop is CASSIPGNEQFF. The DNA for the CDR3 is TGTGCCAGCAGCATACCGGGGAATGAGCAGTTCTTC.

This chain links TRBV15 with TRBJ2-5; D not resolved. CDR1 and CDR2 from the germline V gene are LNHNV and YYDKDF (reference sequence). V was pared by 11 bases and J by 1 base, with 14 bases between. The CDR3 extends over 13 amino acids. The DNA of the CDR3 is TGTGCCTCCTCTCGGGCATTCCAAGAGACCCAGTACTTC. Its protein product is CASSRAFQETQYF.

V and J are TRBV9 and TRBJ1-6; D remains ambiguous. The CDR3 is made up of 14 amino acids. The germline V gene encodes CDR1 SGDLS and CDR2 YYNGEE. Deletions cut 0 bases from V and 7 bases from J, with 8 bases between. The CDR3 loop is CASSVDTANSPLHF. For the CDR3, the DNA is TGTGCCAGCAGCGTAGATACAGCCAATTCACCCCTCCACTTT.

The table lists this clone with a few counts. The rearrangement uses TRBV7-9 and TRBJ2-3, with D possibly called TRBD1 or TRBD2 (5 bases each). V lost 7 bases to trimming and J lost 2 bases, with 13 bases between them. Germline CDR1 reads SEHNR; CDR2 reads FQNEAQ (reference sequence). The CDR3 loop spans 14 amino acids. CDR3 nucleotides: TGTGCCAGCACACATAAGGGACCCACAGATACGCAGTATTTT. Its protein product is CASTHKGPTDTQYF.

The chain joins TRBV7-2 to TRBJ2-1; the D gene is possibly TRBD2 (6 bases). V gave up 3 bases and J gave up 4 bases, with 10 bases separating them. The CDR3 totals 14 residues. Germline loops: CDR1 SGHTA, CDR2 FQGNSA. CDR3 sequence: CASSFFRGYNEQFF. In DNA, the CDR3 is TGTGCCAGCAGCTTCTTTCGGGGGTACAATGAGCAGTTCTTC.

This chain joins TRBV27 and TRBJ2-7, with D maybe TRBD1 (6 bases). V lost 5 bases and J lost 5, with 10 bases in between. CDR3 length: 12 amino acids. The germline gives CDR1 MNHEY, CDR2 SMNVEV (reference sequence). CDR3 loop: CASSRYRDEQYF. The DNA for the CDR3 is TGTGCCAGCAGTCGATACAGGGACGAGCAGTACTTC.

The chain uses TRBV4-2 and TRBJ2-1; TRBD2 aligns across 11 bases. Germline CDR1 is LGHNA and CDR2 is YNFKEQ. The CDR3 consists of 16 residues. The J segment lost 9 bases and the V segment lost 0 bases, leaving 7 bases of the junction unmatched. CDR3 loop: CASSQETSGTLIEQFF. Written as DNA, the CDR3 is TGTGCCAGCAGCCAAGAGACTAGCGGGACTCTTATTGAGCAGTTCTTC.